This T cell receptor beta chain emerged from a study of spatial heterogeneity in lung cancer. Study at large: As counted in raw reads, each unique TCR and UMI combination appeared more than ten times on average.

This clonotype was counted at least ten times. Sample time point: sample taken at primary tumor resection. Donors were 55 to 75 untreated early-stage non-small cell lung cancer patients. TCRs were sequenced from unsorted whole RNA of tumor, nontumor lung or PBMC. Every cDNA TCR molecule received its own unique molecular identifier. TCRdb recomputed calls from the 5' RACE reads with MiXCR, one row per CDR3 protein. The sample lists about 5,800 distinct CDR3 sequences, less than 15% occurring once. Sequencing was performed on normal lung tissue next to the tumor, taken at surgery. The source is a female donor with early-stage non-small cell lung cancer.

The CDR3 coding sequence is TGTGCCAGCAGCCAAGTTTCCTCCTTCTTTTACAATGAGCAGTTCTTC. Translation gives CASSQVSSFFYNEQFF. The chain uses TRBV3-1 and TRBJ2-1; D is undetermined. From germline, CDR1 is LGHDT and CDR2 YNNKEL (reference sequence). V was pared by 1 base and J by 4 bases, with 14 bases between. The CDR3 runs 16 residues.